Below, one T cell receptor beta chain is given with its context. These data come from a study of cytomegalovirus exposure and HLA in healthy donors. V lost 2 bases and J 8 bases, leaving 12 bases between the germline ends. Germline values: CDR1 MDHEN, CDR2 SYDVKM. This CDR3 is built from 13 residues. In the PCR, 60 Vbeta and 13 Jbeta primers were used. Using immunoSEQ multiplex PCR, the repertoire was profiled, and TCRdb retains in-frame clones only, with some absent. The sample carries hundreds of thousands of clones, around 84% recorded once. The receptor comes from a girl aged 2 to 9 in good health and CMV-seronegative. The sequenced sample was PBMCs. The rearrangement links TRBV28 to TRBJ1-2; D unclear. The CDR3 region has the DNA TGTGCCAGCAGTTTAGAGAGGGTGTGGGGCTACACCTTC. It yields the protein CASSLERVWGYTF.